Only one count was recorded for the clone carrying this TCR beta chain. Authors' methods: How many nucleated cells were present was estimated from reference gene primer amplification. TCRdb's copy holds only in-frame clones and misses some; the assay was immunoSEQ multiplex PCR. V and J calls and clone size are copied from that table; D and trimming were computed from the DNA. Counted here are some 110,000 clones, 85% to 90% occurring once; the ten biggest clones make up around 16%. The data derive from a study of blood T cell repertoires in COVID-19. For the study at large: Italy, Spain and the United States were the sources of the convalescent and acute COVID-19 samples.

Germline V lookup: CDR1 MNHEY, CDR2 SVGAGI. The CDR3 spans 14 residues. V trimming: 8 bases; J trimming: 4 bases; junction bases outside the gene matches: 7. Material: peripheral blood. The chain combines TRBV6-5 with TRBJ2-1; the match to TRBD2 covers 8 bases. The clonotype was recovered from a man aged 50-59 years with acute or convalescent COVID-19. The CDR3 spells CASQRAGGYNEQFF. CDR3 in DNA: TGTGCCAGCCAGAGGGCGGGGGGTTACAATGAGCAGTTCTTC.